This TCR beta chain was profiled in a study of CD8+ T cells in alopecia areata (dated by TCRdb to 2017 to 2018). The study in broad terms: The treated patients, all with moderate-to-severe alopecia areata, were enrolled in an open-label pilot trial of oral tofacitinib given at 5 to 10 mg twice daily. Tofacitinib was administered for 6 to 18 months, and 6 months of follow-up off drug were then conducted to assess delayed response and recurrence. In treated patients, disease severity was measured using the SALT score, which gives the percentage of scalp surface area affected. High-throughput TCRbeta sequencing was used to examine T cell clonal expansion in alopecia areata in both the C3H/HeJ mouse model and human patients. On the human side, TCRbeta sequencing was run on scalp tissue and on sorted CD4+ and CD8+ peripheral blood T cells from healthy controls and from alopecia areata patients with either patchy or totalis/universalis disease. Patients on tofacitinib were biopsied at baseline and after 4 and 24 weeks of treatment, and several of the patients also had a later scalp biopsy. Clonality in the scalp was compared among normal scalp (n=4), patchy alopecia areata scalp (n=8), and alopecia totalis/universalis scalp (n=8). RNA was extracted with the PAXgene miRNA kit for fixed scalp, the miRNeasy kit for PBMCs, and the RNeasy kit for mouse skin. Amplification of TCRbeta CDR3 regions was done by immunoSEQ multiplex PCR using 35 Vbeta forward primers and 13 Jbeta reverse primers.

Study-level results and caveats: Because the treated cohort was small and included a single nonresponder, larger studies are needed to assess links between baseline CD8+ expansion and response. Tofacitinib significantly lowered scalp clonality and the number of expanded CD8+ clones among the top 100 scalp clones. During tofacitinib treatment, many expanded lesional clones stuck around in both scalp and blood, and this persistence may partly explain why relapse happens after treatment is stopped. Compared with mice, TCR sequences shared between patients were less clear, possibly partly because of HLA diversity across the patient population. Scalp TCR repertoire analysis is complicated because resident alphabeta T cells in normal human skin are also sequenced, whereas mouse skin is dominated by gammadelta T cells. Compared with normal scalp, lesional scalp had higher clonality and more expanded CD8+ clones, particularly in alopecia totalis/universalis, a pattern that suggests antigenic drive.

Of note for this clone: Its cognate antigen has yet to be identified. The germline gene is not matched at one end of the junction; a read error may be the cause.

This specimen's time point label, interpreted: roughly 27 days on oral tofacitinib. What this sample's treatment or condition label stands for: oral pan-JAK inhibitor, 5-10 mg twice daily. Peripheral blood and lesional scalp punch biopsies were obtained from patients with alopecia areata. After PBMCs were isolated by density centrifugation and stained for CD3, CD4 and CD8, a FACSAria was used to sort CD4+ and CD8+ T cells. Counted from cysteine to phenylalanine, this CDR3 has 15 amino acids. The only DNA kept is the CDR3, 45 bases in frame from the first base. Libraries were made using the immunoSEQ multiplex PCR assay. RNA was extracted from all samples and reverse transcribed into cDNA as template for TCR sequencing. SuperScript III was used for first-strand cDNA synthesis, primed with a 2:1 mix of oligo-dT and random hexamers. Amplification bias was assessed with a synthetic immune receptor repertoire, and residual bias was removed computationally. The authors' pipeline ran thus. Raw reads were preprocessed to remove errors, and CDR3 was defined by IMGT conventions from the conserved cysteine to phenylalanine. Clonality was calculated as 1 minus Shannon entropy normalized by log2 of the number of productive unique TCRs. CD4 or CD8 identity of scalp clones was inferred by cross-referencing scalp TCRbeta sequences with sorted blood CD4 and CD8 repertoires. Entries here come from immuneACCESS through TCRdb and include only in-frame sequences with V and J called. Some clones fail to appear in such tables; in the studies checked, an unresolved V gene covers under half of the shortfall, and the cause of the remainder is unknown. The DNA was the basis for D and trimming; V, J and clone size are from that table. This sample holds 200,000 to 250,000 clones; around 66% were observed only once. 4.2% of the sample is held by the ten biggest clonotypes.

The sequence derives from a human donor with alopecia areata. The V gene is TRBV23-1 and the J gene is TRBJ2-5; the D call could be TRBD1 or TRBD2, with each sharing 5 bases. TRBV23-1 carries the ORF label, with uncertain function. The specimen comprised CD4+ T cells sorted from blood, sampled at week 4, from a patient treated with tofacitinib. CDR3 reads: CASSQSSGVELRANF. The DNA reads as follows: TGCGCCAGCAGTCAATCCTCCGGGGTTGAACTCAGGGCTAACTTC.